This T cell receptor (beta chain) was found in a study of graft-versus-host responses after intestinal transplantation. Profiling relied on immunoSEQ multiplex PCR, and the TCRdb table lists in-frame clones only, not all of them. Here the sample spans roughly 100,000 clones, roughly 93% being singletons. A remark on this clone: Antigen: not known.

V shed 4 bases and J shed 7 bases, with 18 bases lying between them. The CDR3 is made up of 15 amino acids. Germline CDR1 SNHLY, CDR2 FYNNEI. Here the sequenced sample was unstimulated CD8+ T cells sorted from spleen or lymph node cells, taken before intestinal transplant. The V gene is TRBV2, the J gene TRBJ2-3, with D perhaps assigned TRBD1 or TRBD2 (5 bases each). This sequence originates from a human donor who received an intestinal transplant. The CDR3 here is CASSGARIEGNTQYF. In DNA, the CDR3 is TGTGCCAGCAGTGGGGCAAGAATCGAGGGGAATACGCAGTATTTT.